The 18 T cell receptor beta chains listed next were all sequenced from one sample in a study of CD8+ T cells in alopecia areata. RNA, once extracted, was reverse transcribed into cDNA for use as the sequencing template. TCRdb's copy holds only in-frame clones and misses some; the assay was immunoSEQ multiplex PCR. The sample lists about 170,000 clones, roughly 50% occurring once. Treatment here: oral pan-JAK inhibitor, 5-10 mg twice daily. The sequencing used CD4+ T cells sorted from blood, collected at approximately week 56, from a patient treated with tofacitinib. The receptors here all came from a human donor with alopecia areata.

In nucleotides, the CDR3 is TGCAGCGTCCAGGGTAGGGCCACAGATACGCAGTATTTT. Amino acids: CSVQGRATDTQYF. The V call is TRBV29-1, the J call TRBJ2-3; maybe TRBD1 (5 bases). CDR1 is SQVTM, CDR2 ANQGSEA, per germline. The CDR3 has 13 amino acids. Trimming pared 6 bases from V and 2 bases from J, leaving 12 bases between.

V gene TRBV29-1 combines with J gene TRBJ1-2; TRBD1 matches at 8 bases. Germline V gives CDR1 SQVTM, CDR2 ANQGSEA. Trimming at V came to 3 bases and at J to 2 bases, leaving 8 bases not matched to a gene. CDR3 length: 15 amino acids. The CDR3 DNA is TGCAGCGTTGAGGGGGACAGGCAGAGGAACTATGGCTACACCTTC. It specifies CSVEGDRQRNYGYTF.

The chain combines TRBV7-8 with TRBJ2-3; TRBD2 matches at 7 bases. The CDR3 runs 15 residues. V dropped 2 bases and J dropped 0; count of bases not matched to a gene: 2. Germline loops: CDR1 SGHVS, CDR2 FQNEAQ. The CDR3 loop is CASSLSGGSTDTQYF. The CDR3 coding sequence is TGTGCCAGCAGCTTATCGGGGGGAAGCACAGATACGCAGTATTTT.

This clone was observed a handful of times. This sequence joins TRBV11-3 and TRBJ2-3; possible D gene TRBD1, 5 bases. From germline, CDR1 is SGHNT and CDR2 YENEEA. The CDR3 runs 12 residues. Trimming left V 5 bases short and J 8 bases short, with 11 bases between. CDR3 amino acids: CASSPAQGTQYF. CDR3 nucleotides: TGTGCCAGCAGCCCAGCCCAGGGTACGCAGTATTTT.

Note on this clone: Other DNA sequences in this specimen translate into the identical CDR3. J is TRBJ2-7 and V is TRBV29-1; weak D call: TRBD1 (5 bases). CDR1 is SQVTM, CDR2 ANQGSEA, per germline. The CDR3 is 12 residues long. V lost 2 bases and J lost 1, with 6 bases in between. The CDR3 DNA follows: TGCAGCGTTGAATCAGGGTCCTACGAGCAGTACTTC. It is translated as CSVESGSYEQYF.

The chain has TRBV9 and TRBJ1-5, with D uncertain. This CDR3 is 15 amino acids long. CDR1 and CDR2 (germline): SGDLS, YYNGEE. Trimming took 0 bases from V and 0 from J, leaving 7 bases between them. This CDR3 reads CASSVAHHSNQPQHF. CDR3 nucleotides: TGTGCCAGCAGCGTAGCTCATCATAGCAATCAGCCCCAGCATTTT.

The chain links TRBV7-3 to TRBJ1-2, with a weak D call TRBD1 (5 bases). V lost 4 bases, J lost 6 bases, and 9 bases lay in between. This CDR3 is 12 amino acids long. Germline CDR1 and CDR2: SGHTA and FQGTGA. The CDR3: CASSSGLDGYTF. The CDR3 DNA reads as TGTGCCAGCAGCTCAGGGTTGGATGGCTACACCTTC.

CDR3 loop: CASTTPLGDTQYF. The CDR3 bases are TGTGCCAGCACTACACCACTGGGGGATACGCAGTATTTT. This sequence joins TRBV6-5 and TRBJ2-3; D is undetermined. The germline gives CDR1 MNHEY, CDR2 SVGAGI. The V end was cut by 7 bases, the J end by 6 bases, with 14 bases between. This CDR3 has 13 residues.

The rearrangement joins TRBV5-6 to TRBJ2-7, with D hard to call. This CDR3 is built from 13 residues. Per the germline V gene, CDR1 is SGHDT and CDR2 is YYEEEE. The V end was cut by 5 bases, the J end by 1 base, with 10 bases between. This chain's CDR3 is CASSRTDSYEQYF. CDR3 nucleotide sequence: TGTGCCAGCAGTCGTACGGATTCCTACGAGCAGTACTTC. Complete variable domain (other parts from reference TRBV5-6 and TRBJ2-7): DAGVTQSPTHLIKTRGQQVTLRCSPKSGHDTVSWYQQALGQGPQFIFQYYEEEERQRGNFPDRFSGHQFPNYSSELNVNALLLGDSALYLCASSRTDSYEQYFGPGTRLTVT.

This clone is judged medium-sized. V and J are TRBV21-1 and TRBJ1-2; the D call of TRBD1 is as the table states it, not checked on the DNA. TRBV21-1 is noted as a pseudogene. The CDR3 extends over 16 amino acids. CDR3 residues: CASSNQARGFHYGYTF. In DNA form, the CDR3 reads TGTGCCAGCAGCAACCAAGCCAGGGGGTTCCATTATGGCTACACCTTC.

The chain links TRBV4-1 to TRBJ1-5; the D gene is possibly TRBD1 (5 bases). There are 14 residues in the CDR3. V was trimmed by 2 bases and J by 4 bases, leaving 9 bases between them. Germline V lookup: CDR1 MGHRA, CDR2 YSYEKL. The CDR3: CASSQREGNQPQHF. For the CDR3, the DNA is TGCGCCAGCAGCCAAAGAGAGGGGAATCAGCCCCAGCATTTT.

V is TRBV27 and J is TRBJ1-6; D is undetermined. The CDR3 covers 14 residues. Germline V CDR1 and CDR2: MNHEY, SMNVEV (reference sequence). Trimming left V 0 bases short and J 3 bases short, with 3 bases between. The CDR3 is CASSLSGYNSPLHF. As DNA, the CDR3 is TGTGCCAGCAGTTTATCGGGCTATAATTCACCCCTCCACTTT.

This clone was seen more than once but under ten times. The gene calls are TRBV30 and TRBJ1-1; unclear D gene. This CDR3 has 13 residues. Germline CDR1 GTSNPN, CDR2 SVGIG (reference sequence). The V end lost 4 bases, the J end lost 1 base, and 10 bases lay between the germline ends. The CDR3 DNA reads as TGTGCCTGGAACCTCAGGCAGAACACTGAAGCTTTCTTT. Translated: CAWNLRQNTEAFF.

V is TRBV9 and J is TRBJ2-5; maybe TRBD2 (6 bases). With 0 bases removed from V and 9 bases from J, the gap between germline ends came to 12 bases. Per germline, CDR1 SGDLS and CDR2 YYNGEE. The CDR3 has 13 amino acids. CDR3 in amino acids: CASSVDFRDSQYF. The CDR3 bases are TGTGCCAGCAGCGTAGACTTCCGGGACTCCCAGTACTTC.

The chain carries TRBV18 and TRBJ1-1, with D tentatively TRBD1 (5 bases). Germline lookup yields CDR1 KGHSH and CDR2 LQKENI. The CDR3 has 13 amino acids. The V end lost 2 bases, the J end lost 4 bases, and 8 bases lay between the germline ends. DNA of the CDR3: TGTGCCAGCTCACCAGGGACGGGCACTGAAGCTTTCTTT. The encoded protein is CASSPGTGTEAFF.

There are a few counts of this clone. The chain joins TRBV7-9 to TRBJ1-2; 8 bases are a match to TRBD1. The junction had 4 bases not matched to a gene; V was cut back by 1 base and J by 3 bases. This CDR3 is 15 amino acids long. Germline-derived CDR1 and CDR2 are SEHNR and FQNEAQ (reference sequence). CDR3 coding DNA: TGTGCCAGCAGCTTAGGGCTGGGACAGGACTATGGCTACACCTTC. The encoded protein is CASSLGLGQDYGYTF.

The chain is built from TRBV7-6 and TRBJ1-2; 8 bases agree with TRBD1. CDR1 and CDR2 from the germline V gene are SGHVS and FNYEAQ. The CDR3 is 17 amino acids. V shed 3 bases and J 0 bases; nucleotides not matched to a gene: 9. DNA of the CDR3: TGTGCCAGCAGCTTGATAGCCGAGGACAGGGCTAACTATGGCTACACCTTC. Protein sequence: CASSLIAEDRANYGYTF. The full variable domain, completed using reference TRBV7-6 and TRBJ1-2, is GAGVSQSPRYKVTKRGQDVALRCDPISGHVSLYWYRQALGQGPEFLTYFNYEAQQDKSGLPNDRFSAERPEGSISTLTIQRTEQRDSAMYRCASSLIAEDRANYGYTFGSGTRLTVV.

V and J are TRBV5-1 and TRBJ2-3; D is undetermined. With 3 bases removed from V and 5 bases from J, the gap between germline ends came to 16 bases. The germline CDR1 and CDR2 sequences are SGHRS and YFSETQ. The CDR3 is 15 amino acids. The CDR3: CASSSEGRDGDTQYF. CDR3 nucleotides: TGCGCCAGCAGCTCGGAAGGCCGAGACGGAGATACGCAGTATTTT.